This is a list of T cell receptor beta chains from one sample in a study of OX40 agonist ivuxolimab in advanced cancers. Profiled with immunoSEQ multiplex PCR; TCRdb holds only in-frame clones, not every one. The sample lists 90,000 to 100,000 clones, around 85% seen once, with 0.7% to 0.95% in the top ten. The material was CD4+ or CD8+ T cells sorted from blood, obtained in a trial of the OX40 agonist ivuxolimab. The receptors originated from an adult with an advanced solid tumor such as melanoma, head and neck, liver or kidney cancer. Each CDR3 is given with its conserved first and last residue. D genes are given only for firm matches. Expanded clones are given a class, and other clones once, few, many or no size at all.

D gene | J gene | V gene | clone size | CDR3 protein | CDR3 DNA
- | TRBJ2-1 | TRBV18 | once | CASSPRAWAGGSYNEQFF | TGTGCCAGCTCCCCTCGGGCGTGGGCCGGGGGATCCTACAATGAGCAGTTCTTC
- | TRBJ1-2 | TRBV7-2 | - | CASSLYFSNYGYTF | TGTGCCAGCAGCTTATACTTCTCCAACTATGGCTACACCTTC
TRBD2 | TRBJ2-1 | TRBV5-1 | once | CASSFLPGLAGGPPNEQFF | TGCGCCAGCAGCTTCTTACCGGGACTAGCGGGAGGGCCACCTAATGAGCAGTTCTTC
TRBD2 | TRBJ2-3 | TRBV9 | - | CASSVSGTSGRRADTQYF | TGTGCCAGCAGCGTTTCCGGGACTAGCGGGAGAAGGGCAGATACGCAGTATTTT
TRBD1 | TRBJ2-5 | TRBV29-1 | - | CSVVTPTGWETQYF | TGCAGCGTTGTAACCCCGACAGGGTGGGAGACCCAGTACTTC
TRBD1 | TRBJ1-1 | TRBV6-6 | - | CASSLGQGGTEAFF | TGTGCCAGCAGCCTTGGACAGGGAGGGACTGAAGCTTTCTTT
- | TRBJ1-2 | TRBV30 | - | CAWSKNIYGYTF | TGTGCCTGGAGTAAGAATATTTATGGCTACACCTTC
- | TRBJ2-3 | TRBV19 | - | CASRGRTDTQYF | TGTGCCAGTAGGGGGCGCACAGATACGCAGTATTTT
- | TRBJ1-3 | TRBV7-2 | - | CASSLNQGPNSGNTIYF | TGTGCCAGCAGCTTAAATCAGGGGCCAAACTCTGGAAACACCATATATTTT
TRBD1 | TRBJ1-4 | TRBV30 | - | CAWSGGGGEKLFF | TGTGCCTGGAGTGGGGGAGGGGGCGAAAAACTGTTTTTT
TRBD2 | TRBJ2-3 | TRBV27 | once | CASSSLDGRRADTQYF | TGTGCCAGCAGCTCCCTCGACGGGAGGAGGGCAGATACGCAGTATTTT
- | TRBJ2-5 | TRBV11-3 | - | CASSRNQETQYF | TGTGCCAGCAGCCGAAACCAAGAGACCCAGTACTTC
- | TRBJ2-1 | TRBV29-1 | - | CSVDGLDNEQFF | TGCAGCGTTGATGGATTGGACAATGAGCAGTTCTTC
TRBD2 | TRBJ2-1 | TRBV7-7 | - | CASSLSGKYNEQFF | TGTGCTAGCAGCCTTAGCGGGAAGTACAATGAGCAGTTCTTC
- | TRBJ1-1 | TRBV10-3 | once | CAISGQGTEAFF | TGTGCCATCAGCGGGCAGGGCACTGAAGCTTTCTTT
- | TRBJ1-2 | TRBV6-5 | - | CASTTRDNYGYTF | TGTGCCAGCACAACTCGGGATAACTATGGCTACACCTTC
- | TRBJ2-2 | TRBV5-8 | - | CASSIAPGNTGELFF | TGTGCCAGCAGTATTGCCCCAGGGAACACCGGGGAGCTGTTTTTT
- | TRBJ1-5 | TRBV14 | - | CASSQGLYQPQHF | TGTGCCAGCAGCCAAGGGTTGTATCAGCCCCAGCATTTT
- | TRBJ2-7 | TRBV6-1 | - | CASSEGYEQYF | TGTGCCAGCAGTGAGGGCTACGAGCAGTACTTC
- | TRBJ1-2 | TRBV7-2 | - | CASTLRAGDGYTF | TGTGCCAGCACCCTACGGGCAGGGGATGGCTACACCTTC
- | TRBJ1-2 | TRBV7-6 | - | CARRPDYGYTF | TGTGCCAGACGACCAGACTATGGCTACACCTTC
- | TRBJ2-6 | TRBV19 | - | CASSQGSTGANVLTF | TGTGCCAGTAGCCAGGGGTCCACTGGGGCCAACGTCCTGACTTTC
- | TRBJ1-4 | TRBV30 | - | CAWARGFNEKLFF | TGTGCCTGGGCGAGGGGGTTTAATGAAAAACTGTTTTTT